Below are 28 T cell receptor beta chains sequenced from a single sample in a study of T cell changes during pregnancy in multiple sclerosis. Sequencing was performed with immunoSEQ multiplex PCR; in TCRdb, only in-frame clones are kept and a portion is missing. The repertoire has 55,000 to 70,000 clones, approximately 91% of them found once; the top ten carry about 1.8%. The material was peripheral blood, obtained after pregnancy. These receptors were collected from a female donor with multiple sclerosis, enrolled in a pregnancy study.

The V call is TRBV5-6, the J call TRBJ2-7; D gene ambiguous. The CDR3 is made up of 15 amino acids. Germline CDR1 and CDR2: SGHDT and YYEEEE. Trimming cost V 5 bases and J 0 bases, with 15 bases left between them. Written as DNA, the CDR3 is TGTGCCAGCAGTCTATTGACTTACGGCTCCTACGAGCAGTACTTC. It specifies CASSLLTYGSYEQYF.

This chain uses TRBV29-1 with TRBJ1-1; D is unresolved. The CDR3 spans 15 residues. Per the germline V gene, CDR1 is SQVTM and CDR2 is ANQGSEA. Deletions cut 8 bases from V and 0 bases from J, with 19 bases between. CDR3 sequence (DNA): TGCAGCTCCTCTCCCCCGGGATGGATGAACACTGAAGCTTTCTTT. This sequence encodes CSSSPPGWMNTEAFF.

The chain employs TRBV5-1 and TRBJ2-5, with TRBD1 matching 9 bases. The junction had 6 bases not matched to a gene; V was cut back by 5 bases and J by 1 base. Germline lookup yields CDR1 SGHRS and CDR2 YFSETQ. The length of the CDR3 is 15 residues. The CDR3 nucleotides read TGCGCCAGCAGGGGACAGGGTATGTTCCAAGAGACCCAGTACTTC. This translates into CASRGQGMFQETQYF.

V and J are TRBV10-3 and TRBJ2-2; TRBD2 is a possible D gene (7 bases). CDR3 length: 15 amino acids. CDR1 and CDR2 (germline): ENHRY, SYGVKD. V dropped 1 base and J dropped 2 bases, with 8 bases sitting between them. This CDR3 reads CAISEWGGNTGELFF. The DNA for the CDR3 is TGTGCCATCAGTGAGTGGGGGGGCAACACCGGGGAGCTGTTTTTT.

The V gene is TRBV7-2, the J gene TRBJ2-5; 14 nucleotides line up with TRBD2. The CDR3 extends over 15 amino acids. With V trimmed by 5 bases and J by 5 bases, 4 bases remained unmatched. CDR1 and CDR2 from the germline V gene are SGHTA and FQGNSA. The CDR3 sequence: CASSRLAGGRETQYF. CDR3 nucleotides: TGTGCCAGCAGCCGACTAGCGGGGGGGCGTGAGACCCAGTACTTC. Full variable domain (outside the CDR3, taken from reference TRBV7-2 and TRBJ2-5): GAGVSQSPSNKVTEKGKDVELRCDPISGHTALYWYRQSLGQGLEFLIYFQGNSAPDKSGLPSDRFSAERTGGSVSTLTIQRTQQEDSAVYLCASSRLAGGRETQYFGPGTRLLVL.

This chain joins TRBV4-3 and TRBJ1-2; 9 nucleotides match TRBD1. V dropped 4 bases and J dropped 4; count of bases not matched to a gene: 7. Germline V gene lookup returns CDR1 LGHNA and CDR2 YSLEER. The CDR3 has 15 residues. Written as DNA, the CDR3 is TGCGCCAGCAGCCTCTCTGGGACAGGGTTCTATGGCTACACCTTC. This codes for CASSLSGTGFYGYTF.

The chain employs TRBV6-1 and TRBJ1-2, with a weak D call TRBD1 (5 bases). The germline V and J ends were trimmed by 6 bases and 2 bases, with 7 bases remaining between them. CDR1 MNHNS and CDR2 SASEGT come from the germline V gene. The CDR3 length is 12 residues. The CDR3 loop reads CASRGANYGYTF. The CDR3 nucleotides read TGTGCCAGCAGAGGGGCCAACTATGGCTACACCTTC.

V is TRBV11-2 and J is TRBJ2-6, with 7 bases fitting TRBD1. Germline V gene lookup returns CDR1 SGHAT and CDR2 FQNNGV. Germline trimming cut 5 bases from V and 2 bases from J; bases unmatched to any gene: 9. This CDR3 is built from 17 residues. CDR3 nucleotides: TGTGCCAGCAGCGAAAGACAGGGCTCCGCTGGGGCCAACGTCCTGACTTTC. Translated: CASSERQGSAGANVLTF.

The V gene is TRBV7-9, the J gene TRBJ1-2; D gene ambiguous. Per the germline V gene, CDR1 is SEHNR and CDR2 is FQNEAQ (reference sequence). This CDR3 has 14 residues. V lost 5 bases and J 4 bases, leaving 14 bases between the germline ends. The CDR3 DNA reads as TGTGCCAGCAGCCCCTCGTCGGGAGGCTATGGCTACACCTTC. Its protein is CASSPSSGGYGYTF.

This sequence joins TRBV12-5 and TRBJ2-7; D gene ambiguous. This CDR3 contains 11 residues. Trimming pared 2 bases from V and 8 bases from J, leaving 7 bases between. Germline values: CDR1 LGHNT, CDR2 FRNRAP. The CDR3 nucleotides read TGTGCTAGTGGTTTGAGAGGTCAGCAGTACTTC. As protein: CASGLRGQQYF. Drawing the rest from reference TRBV12-5 and TRBJ2-7, the complete variable domain is DARVTQTPRHKVTEMGQEVTMRCQPILGHNTVFWYRQTMMQGLELLAYFRNRAPLDDSGMPKDRFSAEMPDATLATLKIQPSEPRDSAVYFCASGLRGQQYFGPGTRLTVT.

The V and J genes are TRBV5-1 and TRBJ1-2; 7 bases agree with TRBD1. This CDR3 spans 15 amino acids. V dropped 0 bases and J dropped 7; count of bases not matched to a gene: 9. In germline, CDR1 is SGHRS, CDR2 YFSETQ. CDR3 nucleotide sequence: TGCGCCAGCAGCTTGGAAACAGGGGAAGCTGCTGGCTACACCTTC. This translates into CASSLETGEAAGYTF.

V usage is TRBV2 and J usage is TRBJ1-2; 8 nucleotides agree with TRBD1. The J segment lost 4 bases and the V segment lost 6 bases, leaving 13 bases of the junction unmatched. CDR3 length: 16 amino acids. The germline V gene encodes CDR1 SNHLY and CDR2 FYNNEI. Here the CDR3 DNA reads TGTGCCAGCAGATCCCGGACAGGGACGTATGGCTATGGCTACACCTTC. Translation gives CASRSRTGTYGYGYTF.

The V and J genes are TRBV16 and TRBJ1-1; no clear D gene. Trimming cost V 1 base and J 6 bases, with 3 bases left between them. The CDR3 is 11 amino acids. CDR1 and CDR2 (germline): KGHSY, FQNENV. CDR3 DNA: TGTGCCAGCAGCCAATTCGCTGAAGCTTTCTTT. Translated, it gives CASSQFAEAFF. Full variable domain (remainder filled in from reference TRBV16 and TRBJ1-1): GEEVAQTPKHLVRGEGQKAKLYCAPIKGHSYVFWYQQVLKNEFKFLISFQNENVFDETGMPKERFSAKCLPNSPCSLEIQATKLEDSAVYFCASSQFAEAFFGQGTRLTVV.

The gene calls are TRBV5-1 and TRBJ2-3, with D possibly matching TRBD1 (6 bases). The CDR3 is 15 residues long. Germline V gene data show CDR1 as SGHRS and CDR2 as YFSETQ. Trimming shortened V by 4 bases and J by 4 bases, and 16 bases separated the two germline ends. The CDR3 reads CASSRTTRGSDTQYF. The CDR3 DNA reads as TGCGCCAGCAGCCGTACAACCAGGGGATCAGATACGCAGTATTTT.

V usage is TRBV5-4 and J usage is TRBJ2-5; 10 bases fit TRBD1. V lost 4 bases and J lost 5; bases outside the gene matches: 11. The CDR3 has 16 amino acids. Germline loops: CDR1 SGHNT, CDR2 YYREEE (reference sequence). CDR3 residues: CASSPGGQGRKETQYF. In nucleotides, the CDR3 is TGTGCCAGCAGCCCGGGGGGACAGGGGAGGAAGGAGACCCAGTACTTC.

The rearrangement joins TRBV30 to TRBJ1-1; the D is unclear. V lost 2 bases to trimming and J lost 6 bases, with 10 bases between them. Germline values: CDR1 GTSNPN, CDR2 SVGIG (reference sequence). CDR3 size: 12 residues. In DNA, the CDR3 is TGTGCCTGGAGTAGGAAGCGTCCTGAAGCTTTCTTT. Protein product: CAWSRKRPEAFF.

As DNA, the CDR3 is TGCGCCAGCAGCGGCAACTCCAGGGGGTACAATGAGCAGTTCTTC. Translation gives CASSGNSRGYNEQFF. The chain has TRBV10-1 and TRBJ2-1; 7 bases are a match to TRBD1. V lost 6 bases, J lost 4 bases, and 9 bases stayed unmatched. The germline gives CDR1 WNHNN, CDR2 SYGVQD (reference sequence). This CDR3 is 15 amino acids long.

V usage is TRBV18 and J usage is TRBJ1-6; D is ambiguous. In germline, CDR1 is KGHSH, CDR2 LQKENI. Between the trimmed V and J ends, which lost 0 bases and 5 bases, there was a span of 8 bases. The CDR3 runs to 15 residues. CDR3 sequence reads: CASSPPRGNNSPLHF. For the CDR3, the DNA is TGTGCCAGCTCACCACCACGGGGTAATAATTCACCCCTCCACTTT.

The V gene is TRBV7-2, the J gene TRBJ1-4, with TRBD1 matching over 8 bases. V was pared by 4 bases and J by 3 bases, with 4 bases of the junction left unmatched. The CDR3 is made up of 15 amino acids. CDR1 and CDR2 (germline): SGHTA, FQGNSA. The CDR3 DNA reads TGTGCCAGCAGCTCCCAGGGGGCTTCTAATGAAAAACTGTTTTTT. As protein: CASSSQGASNEKLFF.

The CDR3 protein is CASSASSLAGGINEQFF. CDR3 DNA sequence: TGTGCCAGCAGCGCGTCCTCCCTAGCGGGGGGCATAAATGAGCAGTTCTTC. The V gene is TRBV9, the J gene TRBJ2-1; 11 nucleotides align to TRBD2. Germline loops: CDR1 SGDLS, CDR2 YYNGEE. The CDR3 totals 17 residues. Trimming cost V 3 bases and J 7 bases; bases outside gene matches: 12.

The chain uses TRBV28 and TRBJ2-5; D remains unclear. Trimming removed 0 bases at V and 5 bases at J, with 4 bases between. Germline CDR1 and CDR2: MDHEN and SYDVKM. CDR3 length: 12 residues. This CDR3 reads CASSLWRETQYF. CDR3 nucleotide sequence: TGTGCCAGCAGTTTATGGAGGGAGACCCAGTACTTC.

The chain couples TRBV7-2 to TRBJ2-1, with a possible D match to TRBD2 (5 bases). CDR1 SGHTA and CDR2 FQGNSA come from the germline V gene. The ends were cut back, 1 base at V and 9 bases at J, with 7 bases in the middle. The CDR3 spans 12 residues. The CDR3 here is CASSLGGREQFF. CDR3 bases: TGTGCCAGCAGCTTAGGAGGGCGTGAGCAGTTCTTC.

This clone was seen a few times. The V gene is TRBV15, the J gene TRBJ2-7, with 8 bases fitting TRBD1. The junction had 5 bases not matched to a gene; V was cut back by 1 base and J by 3 bases. Germline-derived CDR1 and CDR2 are LNHNV and YYDKDF (reference sequence). This CDR3 comprises 15 residues. CDR3 sequence (DNA): TGTGCCACCAGCAGAGGGACAGGGAGGCACTACGAGCAGTACTTC. This sequence encodes CATSRGTGRHYEQYF.

The genes are TRBV4-1 and TRBJ1-6; D might be TRBD1 (6 bases). Germline-derived CDR1 and CDR2 are MGHRA and YSYEKL. The CDR3 runs to 15 residues. V was pared by 0 bases and J by 14 bases, with 17 bases between. The CDR3 DNA reads TGCGCCAGCAGCCAAGATAAGGTGGTCAGGGGCACCCTCCACTTT. Translation gives CASSQDKVVRGTLHF.

This rearrangement joins TRBV5-1 to TRBJ2-5, with 9 bases lining up with TRBD1. CDR1 is SGHRS, CDR2 YFSETQ, per germline. The length of the CDR3 is 15 residues. V lost 4 bases to trimming and J lost 2 bases; unmatched junction nucleotides: 6. The CDR3 sequence: CASSLMDRGQETQYF. DNA for the CDR3: TGCGCCAGCAGCCTGATGGACAGGGGACAAGAGACCCAGTACTTC.

J is TRBJ1-4 and V is TRBV5-1; a weak D match, TRBD1 (5 bases). This CDR3 region has 14 residues. V dropped 4 bases and J dropped 5 bases, with 12 bases sitting between them. Per the germline V gene, CDR1 is SGHRS and CDR2 is YFSETQ. CDR3 nucleotide sequence: TGCGCCAGCAGCCCCCGGGGGAACAATGAAAAACTGTTTTTT. Protein: CASSPRGNNEKLFF. Full variable domain (remainder filled in from reference TRBV5-1 and TRBJ1-4): KAGVTQTPRYLIKTRGQQVTLSCSPISGHRSVSWYQQTPGQGLQFLFEYFSETQRNKGNFPGRFSGRQFSNSRSEMNVSTLELGDSALYLCASSPRGNNEKLFFGSGTQLSVL.

This clone was picked up one time. The V call is TRBV28, the J call TRBJ2-2, with 8 bases identical to TRBD1. Germline V CDR1 and CDR2: MDHEN, SYDVKM. V trimming: 6 bases; J trimming: 6 bases; junction bases outside the gene matches: 3. This CDR3 is built from 13 residues. In DNA, the CDR3 is TGTGCCAGCAGCCAGACAGGGGCCGGGGAGCTGTTTTTT. Translated, it gives CASSQTGAGELFF.

This chain links TRBV29-1 with TRBJ1-2; 7 nucleotides line up with TRBD1. Losses at the gene ends were 6 bases for V and 2 bases for J; bases not matched to a gene: 6. This CDR3 comprises 13 residues. Germline V gene sequence: CDR1 SQVTM, CDR2 ANQGSEA. The CDR3 protein is CSVQPTGNYGYTF. Written as DNA, the CDR3 is TGCAGCGTCCAACCGACAGGGAACTATGGCTACACCTTC.